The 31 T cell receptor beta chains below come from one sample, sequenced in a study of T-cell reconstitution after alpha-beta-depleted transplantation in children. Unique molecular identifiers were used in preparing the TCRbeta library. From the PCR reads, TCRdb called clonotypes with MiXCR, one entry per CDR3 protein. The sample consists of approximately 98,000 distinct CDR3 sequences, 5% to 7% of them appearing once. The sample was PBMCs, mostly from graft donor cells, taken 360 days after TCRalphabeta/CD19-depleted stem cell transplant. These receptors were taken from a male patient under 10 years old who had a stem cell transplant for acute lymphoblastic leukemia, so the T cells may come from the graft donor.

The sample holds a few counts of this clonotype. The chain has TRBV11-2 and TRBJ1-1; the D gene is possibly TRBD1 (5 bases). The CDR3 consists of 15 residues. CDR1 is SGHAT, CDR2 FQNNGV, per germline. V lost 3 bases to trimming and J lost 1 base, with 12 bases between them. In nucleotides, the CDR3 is TGTGCCAGCAGCTTGGGGGGGGTAGGGAACACTGAAGCTTTCTTT. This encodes CASSLGGVGNTEAFF.

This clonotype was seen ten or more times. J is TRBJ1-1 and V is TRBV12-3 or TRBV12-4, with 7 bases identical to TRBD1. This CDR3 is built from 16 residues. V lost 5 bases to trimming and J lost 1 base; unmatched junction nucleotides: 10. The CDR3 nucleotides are TGTGCCAGCAGTCCACCTAACAGGGGAGCGAACACTGAAGCTTTCTTT. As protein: CASSPPNRGANTEAFF.

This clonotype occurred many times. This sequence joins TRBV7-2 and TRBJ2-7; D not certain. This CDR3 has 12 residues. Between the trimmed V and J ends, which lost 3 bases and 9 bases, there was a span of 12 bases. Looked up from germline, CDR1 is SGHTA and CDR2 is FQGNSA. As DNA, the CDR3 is TGTGCCAGCAGCTTCGACACGTCCGGGCAGTACTTC. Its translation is CASSFDTSGQYF.

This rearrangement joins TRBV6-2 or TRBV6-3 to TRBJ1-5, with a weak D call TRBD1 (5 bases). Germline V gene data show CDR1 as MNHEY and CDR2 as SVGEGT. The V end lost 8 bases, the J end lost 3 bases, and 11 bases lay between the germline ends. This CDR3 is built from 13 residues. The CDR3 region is CASAQVFNQPQHF. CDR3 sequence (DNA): TGTGCCAGCGCACAGGTCTTCAATCAGCCCCAGCATTTT.

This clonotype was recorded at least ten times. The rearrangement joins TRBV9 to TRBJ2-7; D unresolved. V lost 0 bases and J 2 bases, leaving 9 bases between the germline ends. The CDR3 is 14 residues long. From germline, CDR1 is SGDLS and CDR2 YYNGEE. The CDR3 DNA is TGTGCCAGCAGCGTAGGCGACGGTCCCTACGAGCAGTACTTC. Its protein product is CASSVGDGPYEQYF.

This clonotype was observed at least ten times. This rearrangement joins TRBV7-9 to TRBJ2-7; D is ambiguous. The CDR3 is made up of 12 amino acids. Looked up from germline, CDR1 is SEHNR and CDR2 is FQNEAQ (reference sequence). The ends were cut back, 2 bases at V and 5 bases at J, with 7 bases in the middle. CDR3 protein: CASSLSTHEQYF. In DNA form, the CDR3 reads TGTGCCAGCAGCTTAAGTACCCACGAGCAGTACTTC.

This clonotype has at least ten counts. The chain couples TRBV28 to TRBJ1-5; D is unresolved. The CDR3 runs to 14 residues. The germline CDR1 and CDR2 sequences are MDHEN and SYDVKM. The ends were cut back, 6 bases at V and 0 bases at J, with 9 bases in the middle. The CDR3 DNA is TGTGCCAGCAGGGTGTCAGTTAGCAATCAGCCCCAGCATTTT. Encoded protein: CASRVSVSNQPQHF. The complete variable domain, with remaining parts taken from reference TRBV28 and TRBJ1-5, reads DVKVTQSSRYLVKRTGEKVFLECVQDMDHENMFWYRQDPGLGLRLIYFSYDVKMKEKGDIPEGYSVSREKKERFSLILESASTNQTSMYLCASRVSVSNQPQHFGDGTRLSIL.

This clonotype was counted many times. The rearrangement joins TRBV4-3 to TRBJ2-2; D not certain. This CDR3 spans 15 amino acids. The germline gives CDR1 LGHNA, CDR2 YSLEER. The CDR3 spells CISSQVGGNTGELFF. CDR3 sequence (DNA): TGCATCAGCAGCCAAGTAGGCGGGAACACCGGGGAGCTGTTTTTT.

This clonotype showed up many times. Here the CDR3 reads CASTPPPRSNYGYTF. The CDR3 nucleotides are TGTGCCAGCACCCCTCCCCCACGGAGTAACTATGGCTACACCTTC. V usage is TRBV28 and J usage is TRBJ1-2; D gene ambiguous. The germline V and J ends were trimmed by 7 bases and 1 base, with 16 bases remaining between them. Germline V gene data show CDR1 as MDHEN and CDR2 as SYDVKM. This CDR3 has 15 amino acids.

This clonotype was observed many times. The CDR3 DNA reads TGCAGCGTTGAAGATTGGCGGGAGGGAGAGACCCAGTACTTC. It translates to CSVEDWREGETQYF. The chain employs TRBV29-1 and TRBJ2-5, with TRBD2 matching over 9 bases. CDR1 is SQVTM and CDR2 is ANQGSEA in the germline V gene. Trimming removed 0 bases from V and 4 bases from J; junction bases left unmatched: 3. The CDR3 totals 14 residues.

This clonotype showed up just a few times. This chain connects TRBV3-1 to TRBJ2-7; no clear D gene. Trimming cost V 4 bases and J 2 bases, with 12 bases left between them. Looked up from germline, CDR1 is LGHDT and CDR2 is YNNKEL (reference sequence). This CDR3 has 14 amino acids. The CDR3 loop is CASSPGLGAYEQYF. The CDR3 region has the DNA TGTGCCAGCAGCCCCGGCCTGGGTGCCTACGAGCAGTACTTC.

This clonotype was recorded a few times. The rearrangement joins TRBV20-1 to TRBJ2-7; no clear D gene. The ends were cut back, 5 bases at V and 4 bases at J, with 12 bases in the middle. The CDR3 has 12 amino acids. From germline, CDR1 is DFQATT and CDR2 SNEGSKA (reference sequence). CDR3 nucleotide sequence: TGCAGTGCTCCTACCCTCCCGTACGAGCAGTACTTC. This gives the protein CSAPTLPYEQYF.

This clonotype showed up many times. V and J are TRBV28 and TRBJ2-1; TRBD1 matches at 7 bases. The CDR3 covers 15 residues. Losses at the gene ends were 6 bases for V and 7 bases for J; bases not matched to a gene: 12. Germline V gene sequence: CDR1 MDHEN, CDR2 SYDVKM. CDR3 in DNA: TGTGCCAGCAGCCCTGCCGACAGGGTCGGGAATGAGCAGTTCTTC. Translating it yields CASSPADRVGNEQFF.

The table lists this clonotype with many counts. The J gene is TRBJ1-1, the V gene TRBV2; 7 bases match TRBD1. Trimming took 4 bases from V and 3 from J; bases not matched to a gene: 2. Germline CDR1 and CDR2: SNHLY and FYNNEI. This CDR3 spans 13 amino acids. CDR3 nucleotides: TGTGCCAGCAGTGGGGGACAGTACACTGAAGCTTTCTTT. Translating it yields CASSGGQYTEAFF.

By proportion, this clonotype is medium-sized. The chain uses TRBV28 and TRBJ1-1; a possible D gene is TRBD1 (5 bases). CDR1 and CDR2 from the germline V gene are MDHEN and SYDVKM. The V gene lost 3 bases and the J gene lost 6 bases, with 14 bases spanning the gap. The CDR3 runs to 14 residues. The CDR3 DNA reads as TGTGCCAGCAGTTTTTGGGTTAGGGGTGCTGAAGCTTTCTTT. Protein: CASSFWVRGAEAFF.

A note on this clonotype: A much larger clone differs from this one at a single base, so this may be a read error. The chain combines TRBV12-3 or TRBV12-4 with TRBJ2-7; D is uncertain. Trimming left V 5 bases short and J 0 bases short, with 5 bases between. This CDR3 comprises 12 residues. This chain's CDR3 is CASSAASYEQYF. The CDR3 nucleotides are TGTGCCAGCAGTGCAGCCTCCTACGAGCAGTACTTC.

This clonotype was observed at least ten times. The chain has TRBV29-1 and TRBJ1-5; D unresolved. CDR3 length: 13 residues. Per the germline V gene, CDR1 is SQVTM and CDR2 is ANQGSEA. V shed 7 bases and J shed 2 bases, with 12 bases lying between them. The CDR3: CSAKGPGNQPQHF. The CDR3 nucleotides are TGCAGCGCGAAGGGTCCGGGCAATCAGCCCCAGCATTTT.

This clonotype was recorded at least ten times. The CDR3 sequence: CASSFLETGELFF. For the CDR3, the DNA is TGTGCCAGCAGCTTTCTAGAAACCGGGGAGCTGTTTTTT. The chain recombines TRBV5-6 with TRBJ2-2, with D unclear. Between the trimmed V and J ends, which lost 2 bases and 5 bases, there was a span of 7 bases. Germline CDR1 reads SGHDT; CDR2 reads YYEEEE. The CDR3 runs to 13 residues.

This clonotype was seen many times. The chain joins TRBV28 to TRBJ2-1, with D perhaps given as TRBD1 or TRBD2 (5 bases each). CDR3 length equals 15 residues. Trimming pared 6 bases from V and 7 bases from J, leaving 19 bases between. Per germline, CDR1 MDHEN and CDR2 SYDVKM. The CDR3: CASSPGQGVGNEQFF. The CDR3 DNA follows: TGTGCCAGCAGCCCGGGGCAAGGGGTAGGAAATGAGCAGTTCTTC.

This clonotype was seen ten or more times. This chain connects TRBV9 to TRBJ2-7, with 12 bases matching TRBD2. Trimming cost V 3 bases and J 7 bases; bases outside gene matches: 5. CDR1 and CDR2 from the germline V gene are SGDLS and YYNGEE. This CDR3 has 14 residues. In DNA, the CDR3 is TGTGCCAGCAGCGCTAGCGGGGGGGCGTATGAGCAGTACTTC. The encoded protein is CASSASGGAYEQYF.

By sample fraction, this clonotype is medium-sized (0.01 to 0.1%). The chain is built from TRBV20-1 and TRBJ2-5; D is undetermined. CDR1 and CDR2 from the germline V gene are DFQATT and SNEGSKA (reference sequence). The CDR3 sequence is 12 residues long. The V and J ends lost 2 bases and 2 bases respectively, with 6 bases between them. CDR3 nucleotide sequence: TGCAGTGCTAGACAGAGACAAGAGACCCAGTACTTC. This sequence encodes CSARQRQETQYF.

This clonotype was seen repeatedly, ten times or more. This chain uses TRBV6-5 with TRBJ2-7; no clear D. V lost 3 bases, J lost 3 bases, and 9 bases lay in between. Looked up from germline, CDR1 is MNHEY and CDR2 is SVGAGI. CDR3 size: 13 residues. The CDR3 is CASSYSPDYEQYF. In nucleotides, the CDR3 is TGTGCCAGCAGTTATTCCCCCGACTACGAGCAGTACTTC.

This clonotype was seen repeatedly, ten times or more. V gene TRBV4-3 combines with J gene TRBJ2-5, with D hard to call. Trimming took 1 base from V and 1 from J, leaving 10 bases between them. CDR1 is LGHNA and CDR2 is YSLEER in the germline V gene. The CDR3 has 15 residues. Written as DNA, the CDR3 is TGCGCCAGCAGCCAAGCGTGGACCCCCCAAGAGACCCAGTACTTC. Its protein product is CASSQAWTPQETQYF.

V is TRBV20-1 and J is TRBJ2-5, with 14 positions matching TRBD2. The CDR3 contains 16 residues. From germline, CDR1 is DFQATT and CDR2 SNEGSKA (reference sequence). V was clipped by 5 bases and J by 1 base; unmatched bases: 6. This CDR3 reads CSAPGLAGEFQETQYF. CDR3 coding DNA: TGCAGTGCTCCGGGACTAGCGGGGGAATTCCAAGAGACCCAGTACTTC.

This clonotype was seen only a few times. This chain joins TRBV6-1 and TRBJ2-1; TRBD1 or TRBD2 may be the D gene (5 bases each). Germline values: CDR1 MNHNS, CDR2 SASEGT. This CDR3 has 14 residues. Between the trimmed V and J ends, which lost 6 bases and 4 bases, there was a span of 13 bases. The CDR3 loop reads CASRPPGRYNEQFF. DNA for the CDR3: TGTGCCAGCAGACCTCCGGGACGTTACAATGAGCAGTTCTTC.

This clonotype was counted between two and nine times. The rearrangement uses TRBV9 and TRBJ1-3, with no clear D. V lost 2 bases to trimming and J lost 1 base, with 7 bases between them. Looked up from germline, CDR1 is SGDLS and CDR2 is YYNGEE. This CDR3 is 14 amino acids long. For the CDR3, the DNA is TGTGCCAGCAGCGTCGTGGGATCTGGAAACACCATATATTTT. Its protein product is CASSVVGSGNTIYF.

The CDR3 bases are TGTGCCAGCAGCGTTAGCGGGGCCCGGGAGACCCAGTACTTC. It yields the protein CASSVSGARETQYF. V usage is TRBV9 and J usage is TRBJ2-5; TRBD2 matches at 8 bases. This CDR3 region has 14 residues. J was trimmed by 5 bases and V by 2 bases; bases with no gene match: 5. Per germline, CDR1 SGDLS and CDR2 YYNGEE.

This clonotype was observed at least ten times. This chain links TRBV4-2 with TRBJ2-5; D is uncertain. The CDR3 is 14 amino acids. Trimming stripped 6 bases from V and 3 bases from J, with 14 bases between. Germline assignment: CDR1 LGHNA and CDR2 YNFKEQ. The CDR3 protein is CASSFSGLKETQYF. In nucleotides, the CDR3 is TGTGCCAGCAGTTTCTCGGGCCTAAAAGAGACCCAGTACTTC.

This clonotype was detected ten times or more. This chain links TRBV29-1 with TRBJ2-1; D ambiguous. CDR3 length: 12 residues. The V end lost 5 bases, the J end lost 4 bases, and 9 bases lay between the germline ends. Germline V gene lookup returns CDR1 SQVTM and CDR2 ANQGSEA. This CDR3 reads CSVPLIYNEQFF. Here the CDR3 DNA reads TGCAGCGTTCCGTTAATTTACAATGAGCAGTTCTTC.

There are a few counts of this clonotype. The CDR3 nucleotides are TGTGCCAGCCGACCCCCGCGGGGGCCGAAGAATGAGCAGTTCTTC. Translation gives CASRPPRGPKNEQFF. The chain carries TRBV5-6 and TRBJ2-1; tentatively, D is TRBD2 (7 bases). CDR1 is SGHDT, CDR2 YYEEEE, per germline. The V end lost 7 bases, the J end lost 7 bases, and 21 bases lay between the germline ends. CDR3 length: 15 amino acids.

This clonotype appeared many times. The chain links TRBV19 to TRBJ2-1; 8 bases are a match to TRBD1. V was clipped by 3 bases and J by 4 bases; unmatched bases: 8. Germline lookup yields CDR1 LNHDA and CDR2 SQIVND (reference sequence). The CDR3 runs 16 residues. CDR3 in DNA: TGTGCCAGTAGTATTTTCGGACAGGGACCTTACAATGAGCAGTTCTTC. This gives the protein CASSIFGQGPYNEQFF.